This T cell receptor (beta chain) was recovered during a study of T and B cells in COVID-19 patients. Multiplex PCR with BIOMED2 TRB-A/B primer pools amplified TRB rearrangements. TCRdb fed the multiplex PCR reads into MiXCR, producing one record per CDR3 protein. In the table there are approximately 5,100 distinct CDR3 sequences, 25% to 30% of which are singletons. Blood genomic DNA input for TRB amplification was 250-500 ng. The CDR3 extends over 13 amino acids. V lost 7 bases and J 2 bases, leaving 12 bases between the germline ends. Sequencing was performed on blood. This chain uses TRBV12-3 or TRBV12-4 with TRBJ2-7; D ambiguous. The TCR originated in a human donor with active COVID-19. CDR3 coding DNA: TGTGCCAGCACTGACACGGCAACCTACGAGCAGTACTTC. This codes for CASTDTATYEQYF.